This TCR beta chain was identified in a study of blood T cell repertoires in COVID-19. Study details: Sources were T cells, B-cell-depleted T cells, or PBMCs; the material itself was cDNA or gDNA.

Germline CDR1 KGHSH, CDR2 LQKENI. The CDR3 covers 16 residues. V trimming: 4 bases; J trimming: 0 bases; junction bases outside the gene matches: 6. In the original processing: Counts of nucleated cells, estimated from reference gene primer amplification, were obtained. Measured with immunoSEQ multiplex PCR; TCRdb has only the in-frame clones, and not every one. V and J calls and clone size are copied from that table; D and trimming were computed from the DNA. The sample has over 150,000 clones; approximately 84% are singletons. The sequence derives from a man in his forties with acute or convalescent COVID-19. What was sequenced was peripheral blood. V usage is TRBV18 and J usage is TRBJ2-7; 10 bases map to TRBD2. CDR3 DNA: TGTGCCAGCTCACGGACTAGCGGTTCTAGCTCCTACGAGCAGTACTTC. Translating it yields CASSRTSGSSSYEQYF.